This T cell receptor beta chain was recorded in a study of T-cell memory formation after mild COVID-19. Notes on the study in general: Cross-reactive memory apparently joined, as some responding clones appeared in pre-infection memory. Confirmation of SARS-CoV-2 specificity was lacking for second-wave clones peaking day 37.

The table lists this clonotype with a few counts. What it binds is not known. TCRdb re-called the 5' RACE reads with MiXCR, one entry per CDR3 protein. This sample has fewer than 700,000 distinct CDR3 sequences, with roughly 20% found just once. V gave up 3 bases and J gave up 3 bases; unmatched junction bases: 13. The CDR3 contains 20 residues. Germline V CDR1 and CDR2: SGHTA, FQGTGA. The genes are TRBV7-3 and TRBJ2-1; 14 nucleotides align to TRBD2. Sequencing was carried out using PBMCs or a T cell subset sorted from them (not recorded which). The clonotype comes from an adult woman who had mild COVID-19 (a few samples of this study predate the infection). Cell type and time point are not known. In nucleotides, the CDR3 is TGTGCCAGCAGCTTTCCTCCCGGGACTAGCGGGAGCTACCTCTACAATGAGCAGTTCTTC. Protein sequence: CASSFPPGTSGSYLYNEQFF.